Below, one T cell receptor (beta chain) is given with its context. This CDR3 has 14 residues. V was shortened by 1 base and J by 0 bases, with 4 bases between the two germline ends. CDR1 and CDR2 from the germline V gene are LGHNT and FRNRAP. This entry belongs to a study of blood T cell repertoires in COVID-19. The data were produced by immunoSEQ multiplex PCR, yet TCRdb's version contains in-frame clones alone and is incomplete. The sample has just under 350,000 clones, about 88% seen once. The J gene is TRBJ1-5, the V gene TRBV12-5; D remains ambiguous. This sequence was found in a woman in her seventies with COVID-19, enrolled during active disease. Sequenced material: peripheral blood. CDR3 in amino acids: CASGLANSNQPQHF. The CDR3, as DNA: TGTGCTAGTGGTTTGGCAAATAGCAATCAGCCCCAGCATTTT.